The 20 T cell receptor beta chains listed next were all sequenced from one sample in a study of blood T cells in healthy people across ages. The authors ran a second PCR of roughly 6 to 12 cycles using a sample-barcoded 5' primer and a J-beta primer mix. Using its own MiXCR run on the 5' RACE reads, TCRdb lists one record per CDR3 protein. The table has 650,000 to 800,000 distinct CDR3 sequences, approximately 52% seen once; the top ten hold about 14%. Material: blood. These receptors all come from an elderly woman in good health.

A single count supports this clonotype. The rearrangement joins TRBV10-3 to TRBJ2-1; 8 bases match TRBD2. Germline CDR1 and CDR2: ENHRY and SYGVKD. CDR3 length: 13 residues. V was clipped by 3 bases and J by 9 bases; unmatched bases: 4. The CDR3 DNA sequence: TGTGCCATCAGTGAATTAGCGGGATCTGAGCAGTTCTTC. Amino acid sequence: CAISELAGSEQFF.

This clonotype appeared many times. The chain carries TRBV24-1 and TRBJ2-3; D gene unclear. In germline, CDR1 is KGHDR, CDR2 SFDVKD. V was trimmed by 5 bases and J by 0 bases, leaving 14 bases between them. This CDR3 is 16 amino acids long. The CDR3 here is CATSAVPTTSTDTQYF. The CDR3 DNA is TGTGCCACCAGTGCGGTGCCCACGACGAGCACAGATACGCAGTATTTT.

This clonotype showed up many times. J is TRBJ2-7 and V is TRBV7-9; D not resolved. From germline, CDR1 is SEHNR and CDR2 FQNEAQ (reference sequence). The CDR3 totals 13 residues. The germline V and J ends were trimmed by 5 bases and 6 bases, with 14 bases remaining between them. DNA of the CDR3: TGTGCCAGCAGCAACACCATGGCATCCGAGCAGTACTTC. This encodes CASSNTMASEQYF. Drawing the rest from reference TRBV7-9 and TRBJ2-7, the complete variable domain is DTGVSQNPRHKITKRGQNVTFRCDPISEHNRLYWYRQTLGQGPEFLTYFQNEAQLEKSRLLSDRFSAERPKGSFSTLEIQRTEQGDSAMYLCASSNTMASEQYFGPGTRLTVT.

This chain links TRBV6-5 with TRBJ2-7; D might be TRBD2 (5 bases). With 5 bases removed from V and 2 bases from J, the gap between germline ends came to 13 bases. Germline V gene data show CDR1 as MNHEY and CDR2 as SVGAGI. The CDR3 is 14 amino acids. The chain's CDR3 is CASSPQVEAYEQYF. The CDR3 region has the DNA TGTGCCAGCAGTCCCCAGGTGGAGGCCTACGAGCAGTACTTC.

Remarks on this clonotype: The germline gene is not matched at one end of the junction; a read error may be the cause. This chain links TRBV15 with TRBJ2-6; D is perhaps TRBD2 (6 bases). The CDR3 covers 17 residues. Germline lookup yields CDR1 LNHNV and CDR2 YYDKDF (reference sequence). CDR3 coding DNA: TGTGCCACCGGCAGCCGGGGGATAAACCCTGGGGCCAACGTCCTGACTTTC. It is translated as CATGSRGINPGANVLTF. Full variable domain (rest looked up from reference TRBV15 and TRBJ2-6): DAMVIQNPRYQVTQFGKPVTLSCSQTLNHNVMYWYQQKSSQAPKLLFHYYDKDFNNEADTPDNFQSRRPNTSFCFLDIRSPGLGDTAMYLCATGSRGINPGANVLTFGAGSRLTVL.

This clonotype has just one count. The gene calls are TRBV7-2 and TRBJ2-3, with D unclear. V gave up 6 bases and J gave up 5 bases, with 15 bases separating them. CDR3 length: 14 residues. The V gene's germline CDR1 is SGHTA and CDR2 FQGNSA. This CDR3 reads CASSTQPSGDTQYF. CDR3 DNA sequence: TGTGCCAGCAGTACACAACCTTCGGGAGATACGCAGTATTTT.

This clonotype has ten or more counts. The V and J genes are TRBV7-9 and TRBJ2-1; 9 nucleotides match TRBD2. There are 15 residues in the CDR3. The germline gives CDR1 SEHNR, CDR2 FQNEAQ (reference sequence). V gave up 3 bases and J gave up 2 bases; unmatched junction bases: 2. The CDR3 reads CASSFGGRAYNEQFF. The CDR3 DNA is TGTGCCAGCAGCTTTGGCGGGAGGGCCTACAATGAGCAGTTCTTC. Full variable domain (missing parts from reference TRBV7-9 and TRBJ2-1): DTGVSQNPRHKITKRGQNVTFRCDPISEHNRLYWYRQTLGQGPEFLTYFQNEAQLEKSRLLSDRFSAERPKGSFSTLEIQRTEQGDSAMYLCASSFGGRAYNEQFFGPGTRLTVL.

A few counts support this clonotype. The J gene is TRBJ1-1, the V gene TRBV5-1; D not certain. Germline CDR1 reads SGHRS; CDR2 reads YFSETQ. Trimming stripped 0 bases from V and 3 bases from J, with 6 bases between. The length of the CDR3 is 13 residues. The CDR3 DNA is TGCGCCAGCAGCTTGGAGGCCTACACTGAAGCTTTCTTT. Translation: CASSLEAYTEAFF.

The rearrangement uses TRBV20-1 and TRBJ2-3; D perhaps matches TRBD2 (5 bases). V was shortened by 5 bases and J by 2 bases, with 11 bases between the two germline ends. CDR1 is DFQATT and CDR2 is SNEGSKA in the germline V gene (reference sequence). This CDR3 is 13 amino acids long. The CDR3 region is CSAGRTFTDTQYF. CDR3 in DNA: TGCAGTGCTGGAAGGACTTTCACAGATACGCAGTATTTT.

Concerning this clonotype: A much larger clonotype is one base distant, so this may be a read error. V is TRBV7-2 and J is TRBJ2-3; 8 positions agree with TRBD2. The germline V gene encodes CDR1 SGHTA and CDR2 FQGNSA. The CDR3 is made up of 16 amino acids. The CDR3 loop is CACSLGVSGIGDTQYF. The CDR3 DNA sequence: TGTGCCTGCAGCTTAGGAGTTAGCGGGATAGGGGATACGCAGTATTTT.

About this clonotype: Being one base from a much bigger clone, this may be a read error. The chain joins TRBV20-1 to TRBJ2-1, with TRBD1 as a possible D gene (6 bases). The DNA end favors TRBJ2-7, so the J call may be wrong. Germline V lookup: CDR1 DFQATT, CDR2 SNEGSKA (reference sequence). The CDR3 is 13 residues long. This CDR3 reads CSARADRYNEQYF. The CDR3 nucleotides are TGCAGTGCTAGAGCCGACAGGTACAATGAGCAGTACTTC.

The V and J genes are TRBV2 and TRBJ2-3; tentative D call: TRBD2 (6 bases). There are 14 residues in the CDR3. Germline assignment: CDR1 SNHLY and CDR2 FYNNEI. The V gene lost 8 bases and the J gene lost 0 bases, with 12 bases spanning the gap. CDR3 nucleotides: TGTGCCAGCCAGGGCGCGGGAAGCACAGATACGCAGTATTTT. Translation gives CASQGAGSTDTQYF.

The chain carries TRBV9 and TRBJ1-1; possibly TRBD1 for D (5 bases). Germline CDR1 reads SGDLS; CDR2 reads YYNGEE. This CDR3 is built from 14 residues. The V gene lost 3 bases and the J gene lost 10 bases, with 19 bases spanning the gap. CDR3 loop: CASSGADLAGGAFF. CDR3 DNA sequence: TGTGCCAGCAGCGGGGCAGACCTTGCGGGGGGAGCTTTCTTT.

Details on this clonotype: A much larger clone differs from this one at a single base, so this may be a read error. The rearrangement links TRBV9 to TRBJ2-3, with D unclear. Germline loops: CDR1 SGDLS, CDR2 YYNGEE. The CDR3 length is 10 residues. CDR3 in amino acids: CAGSPDTQYF. The CDR3 coding sequence is TGTGCCGGCAGCCCCGACACGCAGTATTTT.

As for this clonotype: The germline gene is not matched at one end of the junction; a read error may be the cause. The chain combines TRBV6-5 with TRBJ1-4; possibly TRBD1 for D (5 bases). Germline loops: CDR1 MNHEY, CDR2 SVGAGI. There are 14 residues in the CDR3. CDR3 nucleotides: TGTGCCGGCAGTTACTCGAGGGGATATGAAAAACTGTTTTTT. It is translated as CAGSYSRGYEKLFF.

This chain links TRBV28 with TRBJ2-5; TRBD2 matches 13 bases. V dropped 7 bases and J dropped 2; count of bases not matched to a gene: 4. CDR1 and CDR2 from the germline V gene are MDHEN and SYDVKM. There are 15 residues in the CDR3. CDR3 DNA: TGTGCCAGCACCGTGGGACTAGCGGGGCAAGAGACCCAGTACTTC. It is translated as CASTVGLAGQETQYF.

This clonotype was recorded at least ten times. The chain has TRBV7-2 and TRBJ1-5; no firm D call. V lost 2 bases, J lost 3 bases, and 5 bases lay in between. CDR1 is SGHTA, CDR2 FQGNSA, per germline. This CDR3 contains 13 residues. The CDR3 DNA sequence: TGTGCCAGCAGCTTAAAACTCAATCAGCCCCAGCATTTT. It is translated as CASSLKLNQPQHF.

This sequence joins TRBV9 and TRBJ2-4; TRBD2 agrees at 7 bases. The J call is doubtful: the DNA matches TRBJ2-7 better. The CDR3 extends over 14 amino acids. Germline V lookup: CDR1 SGDLS, CDR2 YYNGEE. The CDR3 loop is CASSVEVSGYEQYF. CDR3 in DNA: TGTGCCAGCAGCGTAGAAGTTAGCGGGTACGAGCAGTACTTC.

A word on this clonotype: A clone one base away is much larger, so this may be a read error. J is TRBJ2-5 and V is TRBV5-1, with 11 bases that match TRBD2. V shed 1 base and J 11 bases; nucleotides not matched to a gene: 13. Germline-derived CDR1 and CDR2 are SGHRS and YFSETQ. The CDR3 consists of 16 residues. The DNA of the CDR3 is TGCGCCAGCAGCTTGTCCCTAGCGGGAGGTCTGAATGAGCAGTACTTC. This translates into CASSLSLAGGLNEQYF.

This rearrangement joins TRBV9 to TRBJ2-2, with 9 nucleotides matching TRBD2. Unmatched junction bases numbered 5, after V lost 0 bases and J lost 2 bases. Germline V CDR1 and CDR2: SGDLS, YYNGEE. The CDR3 runs 17 residues. DNA for the CDR3: TGTGCCAGCAGCGTAGTTAGCGGGAGTTTAAACACCGGGGAGCTGTTTTTT. Translating it yields CASSVVSGSLNTGELFF.